This TCR beta chain derives from a study of graft-versus-host responses after intestinal transplantation. Study-wide background: Those transplanted obtained multivisceral, liver-intestinal, or isolated intestinal grafts.

This clone showed up just once. Germline V gene sequence: CDR1 SGHTA, CDR2 FQGNSA. Trimming took 0 bases from V and 2 from J; bases not matched to a gene: 7. This CDR3 is built from 18 residues. Only in-frame clones appear in the TCRdb table, and some are missing; sequencing was by immunoSEQ multiplex PCR. The sample yields 20,000 to 25,000 clones, about 40% seen once. The chain has TRBV7-2 and TRBJ2-3; 11 nucleotides agree with TRBD2. The TCR originated in a human patient who received an intestinal transplant. The sequenced sample was alloreactive CD4+ T cells from a mixed lymphocyte reaction culture, obtained before intestinal transplant. The subset: CFSE-low proliferating T cells sorted from roughly six-day pre-transplant mixed lymphocyte reaction (GvH or HvG direction). The CDR3 DNA sequence: TGTGCCAGCAGCTTAGCGAAGGGACTAGCGGACATCACAGATACGCAGTATTTT. Its protein product is CASSLAKGLADITDTQYF.